The rows below give T cell receptor beta chains drawn from one sample of a study of T cell changes during pregnancy in multiple sclerosis. Measured with immunoSEQ multiplex PCR; TCRdb has only the in-frame clones, and not every one. The table records 70,000 to 90,000 clones, roughly nine tenths of them present only once. The material sequenced was PBMCs, taken in the first trimester of pregnancy. The receptors stem from a female donor in good health, serving as a control in a pregnancy study. Some clones in this sample may be carry-over from other donors' samples. CDR3s leave out the opening cysteine and the closing phenylalanine or tryptophan.

j_call v_call cdr3_aa
TRBJ2-7 TRBV5-1 ASSLGLAGEQY
TRBJ2-7 TRBV25-1 ASSPTGYEQY
TRBJ2-1 TRBV2 ASKASGGLGEQF
TRBJ1-2 TRBV7-9 ASSLPEGGYT
TRBJ1-6 TRBV7-6 ASSLGRGADNSPLH
TRBJ2-5 TRBV6-5 ASSYSRGGVETQY
TRBJ2-7 TRBV20-1 SARYGEQY
TRBJ2-7 TRBV28 ASTFPAGSTYEQY
TRBJ2-7 TRBV7-2 ASSPLWANYEQY
TRBJ2-1 TRBV7-2 ASSIPGRASGGNEQF
TRBJ2-7 TRBV11-1 ASSERQFSYEQY
TRBJ1-5 TRBV2 ASRQTGQPQH
TRBJ2-1 TRBV28 ASSEVGLDYNEQF
TRBJ1-1 TRBV7-9 ASIGTGGNTEAF
TRBJ1-1 TRBV10-3 AISAGVAGNTEAF
TRBJ1-1 TRBV18 ASSRDRNTEAF
TRBJ1-5 TRBV18 ASSPGGNQPQH
TRBJ2-3 TRBV10-1 ASRPAGVTDTQY
TRBJ2-7 TRBV27 ASRRVTGSPSYEQY
TRBJ1-1 TRBV6-6 ASSTGTEGTEAF
TRBJ2-1 TRBV11-3 ASSLNGRIGHEQF
TRBJ2-7 TRBV28 ASSSTGLETYEQY
TRBJ2-3 TRBV28 AGRAGGFTDTQY
TRBJ1-6 TRBV5-6 ASSLAGETPLH
TRBJ1-1 TRBV5-4 ASSLKGLETEAF
TRBJ1-5 TRBV6-1 ASSAPGDGHQPQH
TRBJ2-1 TRBV7-4 ASSLEIIREGLINEQF
TRBJ2-1 TRBV13 ASRPTSGSLDEQF
TRBJ1-3 TRBV4-2 ASSQDSGTGGNTIY
TRBJ2-1 TRBV28 ASSSGTGDYNEQF
TRBJ2-6 TRBV15 ATSRGDSYSGANVLT
TRBJ2-1 TRBV27 ASSLHEQRSYNEQF
TRBJ1-6 TRBV19 ASSTGTGVSLHSPLH
TRBJ2-6 TRBV29-1 SALNQGANVLT
TRBJ2-2 TRBV9 ASSPWGSGSAGELF
TRBJ2-7 TRBV7-2 ASSLGGLAGAYEQY
TRBJ1-2 TRBV11-2 ASSLGPVLNYGYT
TRBJ2-6 TRBV4-1 ASSQESGTGRISGANVLT
TRBJ2-7 TRBV5-1 ASSPTSTASYEQY
TRBJ1-5 TRBV19 AGSIDPRGNQPQH
TRBJ1-1 TRBV6-6 ASSFSTGVEEAF
TRBJ2-3 TRBV5-1 ASSLSGFSTDTQY
TRBJ2-3 TRBV7-8 ASSQTGLGSTDTQY
TRBJ2-3 TRBV5-6 ASSRLAGATIGDTQY
TRBJ2-1 TRBV5-1 ASSPTGGNEQF
TRBJ2-1 TRBV7-8 ASSEEGLADHNEQF
TRBJ1-1 TRBV28 ASSSTGIKAF
TRBJ2-3 TRBV6-1 ASNKRERGDTQY
TRBJ2-1 TRBV28 ASSSGQGRRYEQF
TRBJ2-7 TRBV7-6 ASSLATGEQY
TRBJ2-7 TRBV10-3 ATGSGESYEQY
TRBJ1-5 TRBV28 ASSSEGWQPQH
TRBJ2-7 TRBV19 ASSMDLAGGQY
TRBJ1-5 TRBV7-8 ASSLTVGRRNQPQH
TRBJ2-7 TRBV28 ASSPRTGNYEQY
TRBJ1-1 TRBV18 ASSPSGGNTEAF
TRBJ2-7 TRBV7-9 ASSFTYEQY